What follows describes a single T cell receptor beta chain. Trimming took 1 base from V and 0 from J, leaving 4 bases between them. Germline values: CDR1 LGHDT, CDR2 YNNKEL (reference sequence). The CDR3 has 14 residues. Using immunoSEQ multiplex PCR, the repertoire was profiled, and TCRdb retains in-frame clones only, with some absent. The data show about 160,000 clones, less than 90% seen once. The data stem from a study of blood T cell repertoires in COVID-19. Cohorts were determined from participant-reported clinical history. Each recovered donor of Cohort 3 presented with two negative PCRs, clearance, or symptom resolution.

This clonotype was obtained from a woman aged 45-59 years who had recovered from COVID-19. This chain uses TRBV3-1 (or the pseudogene TRBV3-2) with TRBJ1-3; the D is unclear. Sequenced: PBMCs or T cells enriched from blood (not recorded which). CDR3 nucleotides: TGTGCCAGCAGCCAAGGACACTCTGGAAACACCATATATTTT. This translates into CASSQGHSGNTIYF.